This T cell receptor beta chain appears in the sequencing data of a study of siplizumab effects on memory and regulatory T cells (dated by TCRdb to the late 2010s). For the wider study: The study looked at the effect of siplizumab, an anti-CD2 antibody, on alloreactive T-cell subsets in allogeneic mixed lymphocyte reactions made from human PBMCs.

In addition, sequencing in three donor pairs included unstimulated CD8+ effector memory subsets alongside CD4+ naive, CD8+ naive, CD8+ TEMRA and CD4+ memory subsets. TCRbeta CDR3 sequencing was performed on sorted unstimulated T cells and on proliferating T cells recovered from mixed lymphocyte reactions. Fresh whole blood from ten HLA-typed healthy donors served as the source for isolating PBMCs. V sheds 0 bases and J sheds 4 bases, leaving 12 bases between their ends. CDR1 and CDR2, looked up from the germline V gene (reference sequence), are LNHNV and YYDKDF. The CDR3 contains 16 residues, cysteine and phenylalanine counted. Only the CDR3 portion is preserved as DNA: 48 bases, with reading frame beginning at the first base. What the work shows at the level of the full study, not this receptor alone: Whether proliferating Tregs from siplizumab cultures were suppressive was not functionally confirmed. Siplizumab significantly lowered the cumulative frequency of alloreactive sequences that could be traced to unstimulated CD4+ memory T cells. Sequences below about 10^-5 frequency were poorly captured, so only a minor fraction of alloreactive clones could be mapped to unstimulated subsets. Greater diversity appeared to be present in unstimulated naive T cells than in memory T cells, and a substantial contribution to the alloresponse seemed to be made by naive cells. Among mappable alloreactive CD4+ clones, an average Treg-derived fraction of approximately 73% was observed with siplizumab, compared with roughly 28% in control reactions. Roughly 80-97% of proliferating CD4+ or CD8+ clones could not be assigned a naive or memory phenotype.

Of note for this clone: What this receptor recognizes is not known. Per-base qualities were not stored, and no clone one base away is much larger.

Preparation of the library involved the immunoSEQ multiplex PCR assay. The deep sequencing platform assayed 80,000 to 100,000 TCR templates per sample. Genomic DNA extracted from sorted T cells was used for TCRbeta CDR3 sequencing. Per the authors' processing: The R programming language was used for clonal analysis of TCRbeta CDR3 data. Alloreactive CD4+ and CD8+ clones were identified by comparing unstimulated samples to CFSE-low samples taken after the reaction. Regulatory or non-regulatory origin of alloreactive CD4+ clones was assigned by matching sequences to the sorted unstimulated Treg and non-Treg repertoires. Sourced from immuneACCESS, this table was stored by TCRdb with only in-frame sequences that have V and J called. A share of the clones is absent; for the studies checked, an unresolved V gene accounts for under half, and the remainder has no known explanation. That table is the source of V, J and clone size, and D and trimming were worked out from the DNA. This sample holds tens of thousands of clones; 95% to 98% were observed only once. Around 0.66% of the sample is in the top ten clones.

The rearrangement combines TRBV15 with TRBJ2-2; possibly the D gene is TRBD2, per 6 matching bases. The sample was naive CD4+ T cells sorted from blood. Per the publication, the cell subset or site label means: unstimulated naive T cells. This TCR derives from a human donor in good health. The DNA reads TGTGCCACCAGCAGAGAGTCGCTAGCGATCACCGGGGAGCTGTTTTTT. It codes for CATSRESLAITGELFF.